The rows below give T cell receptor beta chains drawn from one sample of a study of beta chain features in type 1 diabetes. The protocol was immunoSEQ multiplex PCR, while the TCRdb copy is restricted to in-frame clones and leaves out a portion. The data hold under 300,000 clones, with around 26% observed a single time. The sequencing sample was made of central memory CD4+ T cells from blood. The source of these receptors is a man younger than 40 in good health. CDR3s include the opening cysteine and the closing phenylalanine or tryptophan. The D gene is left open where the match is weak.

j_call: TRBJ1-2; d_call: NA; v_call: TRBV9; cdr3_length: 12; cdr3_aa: CASSPREGSLTF
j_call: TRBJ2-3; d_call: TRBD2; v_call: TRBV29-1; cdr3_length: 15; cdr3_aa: CSVGAASGRTDTQYF
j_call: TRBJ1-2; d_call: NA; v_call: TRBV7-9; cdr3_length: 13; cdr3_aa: CASSLTEDYGYTF
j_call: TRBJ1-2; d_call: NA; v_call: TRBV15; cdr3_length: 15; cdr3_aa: CATSSPAQANYGYTF
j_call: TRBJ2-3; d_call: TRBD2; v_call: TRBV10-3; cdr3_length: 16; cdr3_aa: CAISGPGRAATDTQYF
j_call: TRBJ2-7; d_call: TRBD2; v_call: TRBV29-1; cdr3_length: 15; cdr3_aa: CSVSGLAGGLREQYF
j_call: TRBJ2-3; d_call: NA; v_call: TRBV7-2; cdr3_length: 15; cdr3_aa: CASSHGGAGEDTQYF
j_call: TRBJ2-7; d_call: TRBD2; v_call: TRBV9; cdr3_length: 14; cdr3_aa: CASSEGTSGSFQYF
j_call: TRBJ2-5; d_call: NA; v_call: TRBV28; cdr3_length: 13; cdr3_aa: CASSLLGEETQYF
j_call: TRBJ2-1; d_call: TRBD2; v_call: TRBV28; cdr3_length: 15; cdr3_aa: CASRRLAGSYNEQFF
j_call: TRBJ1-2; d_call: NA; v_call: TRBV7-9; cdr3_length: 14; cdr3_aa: CASSPWTDNYGYTF
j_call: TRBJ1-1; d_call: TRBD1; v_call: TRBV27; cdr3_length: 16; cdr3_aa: CASSHRQGIGNTEAFF
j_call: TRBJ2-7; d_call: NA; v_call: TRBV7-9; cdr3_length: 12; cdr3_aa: CASSRQDHEQYF
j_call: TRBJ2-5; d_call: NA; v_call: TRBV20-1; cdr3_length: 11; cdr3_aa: CSAGEAETQYF
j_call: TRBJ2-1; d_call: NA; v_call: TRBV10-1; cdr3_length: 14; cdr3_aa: CASSAEHPNSEQFF
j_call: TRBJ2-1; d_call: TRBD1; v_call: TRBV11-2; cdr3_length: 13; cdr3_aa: CASSLTGGAKEFF
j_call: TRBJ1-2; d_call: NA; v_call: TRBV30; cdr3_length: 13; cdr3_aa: CAWSVAMVGGYTF